The 30 T cell receptor beta chains presented below share a single source sample, sequenced in a study of vaccination and CD4 T cells after COVID-19. Treatment described: approximately 9-day PBMC culture with coronavirus spike peptide pools or control peptides (ViraFEST assay). Harvesting of the unexposed donor's CD4+ T cells predated the COVID-19 pandemic (2011-2018). No cognate antigen is known for these TCRs. At the Johns Hopkins FTIC core, DNA taken from cultured CD4+ T cells was sequenced by way of the Oncomine TCR Beta short-read assay. TCRdb ran MiXCR on the PCR reads and lists one entry per CDR3 protein. The sample consists of around 1,200 distinct CDR3 sequences, roughly 16% of them appearing once. Sequences were obtained from CD4+ T cells from blood, cultured in vitro. These receptors originate from a human donor in good health.

This chain uses TRBV4-3 with TRBJ2-3, with TRBD2 matching 9 bases. CDR3 size: 15 residues. Germline trimming cut 5 bases from V and 7 bases from J; bases unmatched to any gene: 10. Looked up from germline, CDR1 is LGHNA and CDR2 is YSLEER. In DNA form, the CDR3 reads TGCGCCAGCAGCGGCGGGGGGGCAAGTTTTAATACGCAGTATTTT. Its protein product is CASSGGGASFNTQYF.

The chain is built from TRBV4-1 and TRBJ1-2, with D unclear. In germline, CDR1 is MGHRA, CDR2 YSYEKL. Trimming cost V 1 base and J 4 bases, with 13 bases left between them. CDR3 size: 15 residues. The CDR3 region has the DNA TGCGCCAGCAGCCAAGGTAGTGCACGTCCCTATGGCTACACCTTC. Residues: CASSQGSARPYGYTF.

By its share, this clonotype is large. This sequence joins TRBV20-1 and TRBJ1-2; no clear D. The CDR3 length is 13 residues. With 5 bases removed from V and 8 bases from J, the gap between germline ends came to 18 bases. Germline V gene sequence: CDR1 DFQATT, CDR2 SNEGSKA (reference sequence). The CDR3 DNA reads TGCAGTGCTGCCGACGAAAGCTTATTGGGCTACACCTTC. This translates into CSAADESLLGYTF.

This CDR3 is CASSLRINEQFF. The CDR3 DNA is TGTGCCAGTAGTTTGAGGATAAATGAGCAGTTCTTC. The rearrangement links TRBV19 to TRBJ2-1; the D is unclear. The CDR3 is 12 amino acids. V was clipped by 5 bases and J by 7 bases, with 9 bases between them. Per the germline V gene, CDR1 is LNHDA and CDR2 is SQIVND (reference sequence).

This clonotype was detected a few times. The chain carries TRBV7-3 and TRBJ2-3, with D perhaps given as TRBD1 or TRBD2 (6 bases each). Germline loops: CDR1 SGHTA, CDR2 FQGTGA. This CDR3 is 13 amino acids long. Deletions cut 5 bases from V and 8 bases from J, with 14 bases between. The CDR3 here is CASSLSRGRTQYF. The CDR3 nucleotides read TGTGCCAGCAGCCTCTCACGGGGGCGTACGCAGTATTTT.

Points on this clonotype: The conserved final phenylalanine or tryptophan is absent from the CDR3, which likely points to a read error. The V and J genes are TRBV2 and TRBJ2-2; D not resolved. V was pared by 5 bases and J by 2 bases, with 3 bases between. The V gene's germline CDR1 is SNHLY and CDR2 FYNNEI. The CDR3 covers 12 residues. In DNA, the CDR3 is TGTGCCAGCAGTCGAAACACCGGGGAGCTGTTTCTT. Translated: CASSRNTGELFL.

To note about this clonotype: Since a much larger clone is just one base distant, this may be a read error. The rearrangement uses TRBV6-1 and TRBJ2-2; D is unclear. CDR1 MNHNS and CDR2 SASEGT come from the germline V gene. V lost 5 bases and J 8 bases, leaving 6 bases between the germline ends. CDR3 length: 11 residues. The CDR3, as DNA: TGTGCCAGCAGTCCGACAGGGGAGCTGTTTTTT. Its translation: CASSPTGELFF.

This clonotype is classed as medium-sized. The chain combines TRBV6-5 with TRBJ2-7; possibly TRBD2 for D (6 bases). The CDR3 totals 15 residues. Trimming removed 4 bases from V and 0 bases from J, with 13 bases in between. CDR1 is MNHEY, CDR2 SVGAGI, per germline. CDR3 coding DNA: TGTGCCAGCAGTTTCAGCGGGTGGAGCTCCTACGAGCAGTACTTC. Encoded protein: CASSFSGWSSYEQYF.

By frequency in the sample, this clonotype is medium-sized. V and J are TRBV6-1 and TRBJ1-3; tentative D call: TRBD1 (6 bases). Germline V gives CDR1 MNHNS, CDR2 SASEGT. The CDR3 has 13 residues. With 6 bases removed from V and 4 bases from J, the gap between germline ends came to 10 bases. This CDR3 is CASRSGVGNTIYF. As DNA, the CDR3 is TGTGCCAGCAGATCAGGGGTCGGAAACACCATATATTTT.

This clonotype was seen more than once but under ten times. As DNA, the CDR3 is TGTGCCAGCAGCAGACTAGCGGGGGGGCCAGCTGGGGAGCTGTTTTTT. Translating gives CASSRLAGGPAGELFF. The V call is TRBV6-2 or TRBV6-3, the J call TRBJ2-2; TRBD2 agrees at 14 bases. The germline V gene has CDR1 MNHEY and CDR2 SVGEGT. The CDR3 consists of 16 residues. The trim removed 6 bases at V and 8 bases at J, leaving 8 bases unmatched.

J is TRBJ1-6 and V is TRBV30; 10 positions match TRBD1. The length of the CDR3 is 15 residues. The germline V gene encodes CDR1 GTSNPN and CDR2 SVGIG (reference sequence). V trimming: 2 bases; J trimming: 5 bases; junction bases outside the gene matches: 3. CDR3 sequence (DNA): TGTGCCTGGAGTATTGACAGGGGGCATAATTCACCCCTCCACTTT. Amino acid sequence: CAWSIDRGHNSPLHF.

This clonotype has only a few counts. The chain has TRBV5-1 and TRBJ2-2; 10 nucleotides agree with TRBD2. The germline gives CDR1 SGHRS, CDR2 YFSETQ. V lost 1 base to trimming and J lost 4 bases; unmatched junction nucleotides: 7. The CDR3 has 17 residues. The CDR3 here is CASSLSLAGGVTGELFF. The CDR3 nucleotides are TGCGCCAGCAGCTTGTCATTAGCGGGGGGCGTCACCGGGGAGCTGTTTTTT.

This clonotype appeared a few times. This chain joins TRBV18 and TRBJ1-6, with D unclear. V was clipped by 6 bases and J by 8 bases, with 17 bases between them. This CDR3 contains 15 residues. Germline CDR1 KGHSH, CDR2 LQKENI. The CDR3 DNA reads as TGTGCCAGCTCCTCCTCACATGGGTTTGATTCACCCCTCCACTTT. Its protein product is CASSSSHGFDSPLHF.

This sequence joins TRBV5-4 and TRBJ2-7; tentatively, D is TRBD1 (6 bases). V was cut by 2 bases and J by 2 bases, with 8 bases left in between. Per the germline V gene, CDR1 is SGHNT and CDR2 is YYREEE (reference sequence). The CDR3 extends over 13 amino acids. As DNA, the CDR3 is TGTGCCAGCAGCTTTGGGACAACCTACGAGCAGTACTTC. Its protein product is CASSFGTTYEQYF. The whole variable domain, filled in from reference TRBV5-4 and TRBJ2-7, reads ETGVTQSPTHLIKTRGQQVTLRCSSQSGHNTVSWYQQALGQGPQFIFQYYREEENGRGNFPPRFSGLQFPNYSSELNVNALELDDSALYLCASSFGTTYEQYFGPGTRLTVT.

The gene calls are TRBV18 and TRBJ2-2; unclear D gene. There are 13 residues in the CDR3. CDR1 is KGHSH, CDR2 LQKENI, per germline. Trimming removed 3 bases from V and 5 bases from J, with 7 bases in between. Here the CDR3 reads CASSPGGTGELFF. CDR3 bases: TGTGCCAGCTCACCGGGCGGAACCGGGGAGCTGTTTTTT.

This clonotype is labeled as medium-sized. The chain joins TRBV21-1 to TRBJ1-5; TRBD1 is taken as the D call from the table, unchecked against the DNA. TRBV21-1 counts as a pseudogene. The CDR3 runs to 19 residues. In nucleotides, the CDR3 is TGTGCCAGCACCTCAAGGATACTCGTGACAGGTCGAACCCGGGGGCCCCAGCATTTT. Protein sequence: CASTSRILVTGRTRGPQHF.

Judged by abundance, this clonotype is medium-sized. The chain is built from TRBV20-1 and TRBJ2-5; 7 positions agree with TRBD1. This CDR3 contains 14 residues. With 3 bases clipped from V and 1 base from J, the junction kept 5 bases outside the gene matches. The germline gives CDR1 DFQATT, CDR2 SNEGSKA (reference sequence). CDR3 bases: TGCAGTGCTAGCAAAGACAGGGTCCAAGAGACCCAGTACTTC. Residues: CSASKDRVQETQYF.

This clonotype was found a few times. The chain's CDR3 is CASSLGGAAYEQYF. The DNA for the CDR3 is TGTGCCAGCAGCTTAGGCGGGGCTGCCTACGAGCAGTACTTC. The rearrangement joins TRBV7-9 to TRBJ2-7, with D possibly being TRBD2 (6 bases). CDR3 length: 14 residues. The germline gives CDR1 SEHNR, CDR2 FQNEAQ (reference sequence). Trimming took 1 base from V and 2 from J, leaving 9 bases between them. Variable domain in full (rest from reference TRBV7-9 and TRBJ2-7): DTGVSQNPRHKITKRGQNVTFRCDPISEHNRLYWYRQTLGQGPEFLTYFQNEAQLEKSRLLSDRFSAERPKGSFSTLEIQRTEQGDSAMYLCASSLGGAAYEQYFGPGTRLTVT.

This clonotype was recorded a few times. This chain joins TRBV12-3 or TRBV12-4 and TRBJ2-2; TRBD2 matches at 7 bases. J gave up 6 bases and V 8 bases, and 9 bases lay outside the gene matches. The CDR3 extends over 14 amino acids. The CDR3 sequence: CASAPGGRPGELFF. CDR3 DNA: TGTGCCAGCGCCCCGGGAGGACGTCCCGGGGAGCTGTTTTTT.

Only a few counts were recorded for this clonotype. The chain couples TRBV2 to TRBJ2-7; D remains unclear. The germline gives CDR1 SNHLY, CDR2 FYNNEI. The germline V and J ends were trimmed by 5 bases and 3 bases, with 5 bases remaining between them. CDR3 length equals 11 residues. CDR3 protein: CASSLLYEQYF. CDR3 sequence (DNA): TGTGCCAGCAGTTTACTCTACGAGCAGTACTTC.

This clonotype has just a few counts. This sequence joins TRBV2 and TRBJ2-4; tentative D call: TRBD1 (8 bases). CDR3 length: 14 amino acids. Looked up from germline, CDR1 is SNHLY and CDR2 is FYNNEI. V was trimmed by 6 bases and J by 4 bases, leaving 13 bases between them. The CDR3 coding sequence is TGTGCCAGCAGGGCACAGGGGGGGAAAAACATTCAGTACTTC. Protein: CASRAQGGKNIQYF.

A remark on this clonotype: An end of the junction does not agree with germline; a read error may underlie this. The genes are TRBV9 and TRBJ2-1; 11 bases fit TRBD2. This CDR3 region has 15 residues. Germline CDR1 SGDLS, CDR2 YYNGEE. The CDR3 loop is CASSRGLAEHNEEFF. The CDR3 DNA reads as TGTGCCAGCAGCAGGGGACTAGCGGAGCACAATGAGGAGTTCTTC.

By frequency in the sample, this clonotype is medium-sized (0.01 to 0.1%). The chain employs TRBV7-6 and TRBJ2-5, with D uncertain. There are 14 residues in the CDR3. Germline loops: CDR1 SGHVS, CDR2 FNYEAQ. V gave up 3 bases and J gave up 1 base, with 9 bases separating them. CDR3 sequence: CASSFRGFQETQYF. The CDR3, as DNA: TGTGCCAGCAGCTTCCGCGGTTTCCAAGAGACCCAGTACTTC.

About this clonotype: A read error may explain this, as a much larger clone is one base away. The chain is built from TRBV7-3 and TRBJ1-6; TRBD1 agrees at 8 bases. The CDR3 has 13 amino acids. Germline CDR1 SGHTA, CDR2 FQGTGA. This CDR3 is CASSLTGDSPPHF. CDR3 sequence (DNA): TGTGCCAGCAGCTTGACAGGGGATTCACCCCCCCACTTT.

By share of the sample, this clonotype is large. This rearrangement joins TRBV15 to TRBJ1-1, with TRBD1 matching 8 bases. V lost 1 base and J lost 1; bases outside the gene matches: 2. CDR3 length equals 15 residues. Germline lookup yields CDR1 LNHNV and CDR2 YYDKDF (reference sequence). The CDR3 DNA follows: TGTGCCACCAGCAGAGGTGGGACAGGGAACACTGAAGCTTTCTTT. It specifies CATSRGGTGNTEAFF.

This clonotype has a handful of counts. The chain recombines TRBV12-3 or TRBV12-4 with TRBJ2-5; tentative D call: TRBD1 (6 bases). Deletions cut 2 bases from V and 2 bases from J, with 12 bases between. The length of the CDR3 is 15 residues. CDR3 DNA: TGTGCCAGCAGTTTAAGGGCAGGGACACAAGAGACCCAGTACTTC. It is translated as CASSLRAGTQETQYF.

This clonotype is labeled medium-sized. The gene calls are TRBV6-2 or TRBV6-3 and TRBJ1-1; no clear D. Trimming left V 7 bases short and J 0 bases short, with 9 bases between. Germline lookup yields CDR1 MNHEY and CDR2 SVGEGT. This CDR3 contains 13 residues. In DNA form, the CDR3 reads TGTGCCAGCAAATTTGGCCTGAACACTGAAGCTTTCTTT. It translates to CASKFGLNTEAFF.

By frequency in the sample, this clonotype is medium-sized. The V and J genes are TRBV10-3 and TRBJ1-2, with TRBD1 identical over 9 bases. The CDR3 loop spans 14 amino acids. Looked up from germline, CDR1 is ENHRY and CDR2 is SYGVKD. V was pared by 6 bases and J by 4 bases, with 6 bases of the junction left unmatched. For the CDR3, the DNA is TGTGCCATCAGCACCGGGACAGGGTTCTATGGCTACACCTTC. Protein sequence: CAISTGTGFYGYTF.

This chain uses TRBV5-5 with TRBJ2-7, with D perhaps TRBD1 or TRBD2 (5 bases each). Germline V gene data show CDR1 as SGHKS and CDR2 as YYEKEE (reference sequence). This CDR3 is built from 16 residues. The ends were cut back, 5 bases at V and 2 bases at J, with 20 bases in the middle. CDR3 amino acids: CASSIRLQAGPYEQYF. The DNA of the CDR3 is TGTGCCAGCAGTATTAGACTACAAGCAGGGCCCTACGAGCAGTACTTC.

Sample share makes this clonotype medium-sized. The chain joins TRBV7-9 to TRBJ1-5; D is uncertain. Germline assignment: CDR1 SEHNR and CDR2 FQNEAQ (reference sequence). Trimming left V 6 bases short and J 5 bases short, with 17 bases between. CDR3 length: 15 residues. The DNA for the CDR3 is TGTGCCAGCAGTCCAACGGATGCCGGGGATCAGCCCCAGCATTTT. Amino acid sequence: CASSPTDAGDQPQHF.